One T cell receptor beta chain is described in this entry. Its antigen remains unidentified. This entry comes from a study of naive and memory T cell subsets. Study-wide points: Especially in CD8 cells, naive repertoires contained a few larger clonotypes, possibly CD45RA-re-expressing memory cells. A clonotype means one alpha or beta sequence, not an alpha/beta pair.

Both TRBC1 and TRBC2 were covered by a beta constant-region primer of two equimolar oligonucleotides. An oligonucleotide with the SP2 primer and a 12-nucleotide UMI was ligated to the cDNA 3' end. TCRdb reprocessed the UMI-ligation and nested PCR reads with MiXCR, giving one entry per CDR3 protein. The data show roughly 140,000 distinct CDR3 sequences, with approximately 15% seen just once and roughly 0.14% held by the top ten. V was pared by 2 bases and J by 4 bases, with 9 bases of the junction left unmatched. The germline gives CDR1 SQVTM, CDR2 ANQGSEA. CDR3 length: 15 amino acids. Cells stained for CD3, CD4, CD8, CD45RA and CD27 were sorted into four subsets.

This chain connects TRBV29-1 to TRBJ1-1; 8 nucleotides match TRBD1. The sequence derives from a human donor in good health. The sequenced sample consisted of naive CD4+ T cells from blood. Here the CDR3 reads CSVETLSRGLTEAFF. The CDR3 DNA reads as TGCAGCGTTGAAACGTTATCCAGGGGGCTCACTGAAGCTTTCTTT.